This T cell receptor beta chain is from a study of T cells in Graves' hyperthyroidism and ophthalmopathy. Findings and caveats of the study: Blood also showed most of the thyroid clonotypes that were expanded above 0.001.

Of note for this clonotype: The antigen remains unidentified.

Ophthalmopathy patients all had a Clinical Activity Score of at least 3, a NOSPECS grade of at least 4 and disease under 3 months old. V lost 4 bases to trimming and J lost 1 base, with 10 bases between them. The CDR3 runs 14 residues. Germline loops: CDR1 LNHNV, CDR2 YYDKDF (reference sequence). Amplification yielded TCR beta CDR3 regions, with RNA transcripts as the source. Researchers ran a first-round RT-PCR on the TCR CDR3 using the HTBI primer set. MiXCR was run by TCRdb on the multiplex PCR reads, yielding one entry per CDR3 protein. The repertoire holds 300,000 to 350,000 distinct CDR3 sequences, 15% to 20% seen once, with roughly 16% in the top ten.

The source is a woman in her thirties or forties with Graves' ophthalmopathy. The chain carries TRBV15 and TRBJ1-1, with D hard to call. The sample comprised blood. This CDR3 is CATSNGPTNTEAFF. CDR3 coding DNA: TGTGCCACCAGCAACGGACCCACGAACACTGAAGCTTTCTTT.